Sequencing of this T cell receptor beta chain was carried out in a study of cytotoxic CD8 clonotypes in ibrutinib-treated CLL. Germline CDR1 reads SGHTA; CDR2 reads FQGNSA. V was pared by 1 base and J by 4 bases, with 13 bases between. CDR3 length equals 15 residues. Study outcomes and limitations: Few clonotypes were public, and these shrank or held steady under treatment. Rising at ibrutinib response, clonality subsequently fell back toward baseline at progression.

The repertoire was sequenced with immunoSEQ multiplex PCR; TCRdb's copy has only in-frame clones and lacks some. The data show some 35,000 clones, with approximately 69% seen just once and 28% held by the top ten. Concerning this clone itself: Its specificity is unknown.

This chain joins TRBV7-2 and TRBJ2-5, with TRBD2 as a possible D gene (5 bases). Source: PBMCs, taken before ibrutinib treatment. The sequence came from a human donor with chronic lymphocytic leukemia. The CDR3 here is CASSLVVASRETQYF. CDR3 sequence (DNA): TGTGCCAGCAGCTTAGTCGTGGCTAGCCGAGAGACCCAGTACTTC.